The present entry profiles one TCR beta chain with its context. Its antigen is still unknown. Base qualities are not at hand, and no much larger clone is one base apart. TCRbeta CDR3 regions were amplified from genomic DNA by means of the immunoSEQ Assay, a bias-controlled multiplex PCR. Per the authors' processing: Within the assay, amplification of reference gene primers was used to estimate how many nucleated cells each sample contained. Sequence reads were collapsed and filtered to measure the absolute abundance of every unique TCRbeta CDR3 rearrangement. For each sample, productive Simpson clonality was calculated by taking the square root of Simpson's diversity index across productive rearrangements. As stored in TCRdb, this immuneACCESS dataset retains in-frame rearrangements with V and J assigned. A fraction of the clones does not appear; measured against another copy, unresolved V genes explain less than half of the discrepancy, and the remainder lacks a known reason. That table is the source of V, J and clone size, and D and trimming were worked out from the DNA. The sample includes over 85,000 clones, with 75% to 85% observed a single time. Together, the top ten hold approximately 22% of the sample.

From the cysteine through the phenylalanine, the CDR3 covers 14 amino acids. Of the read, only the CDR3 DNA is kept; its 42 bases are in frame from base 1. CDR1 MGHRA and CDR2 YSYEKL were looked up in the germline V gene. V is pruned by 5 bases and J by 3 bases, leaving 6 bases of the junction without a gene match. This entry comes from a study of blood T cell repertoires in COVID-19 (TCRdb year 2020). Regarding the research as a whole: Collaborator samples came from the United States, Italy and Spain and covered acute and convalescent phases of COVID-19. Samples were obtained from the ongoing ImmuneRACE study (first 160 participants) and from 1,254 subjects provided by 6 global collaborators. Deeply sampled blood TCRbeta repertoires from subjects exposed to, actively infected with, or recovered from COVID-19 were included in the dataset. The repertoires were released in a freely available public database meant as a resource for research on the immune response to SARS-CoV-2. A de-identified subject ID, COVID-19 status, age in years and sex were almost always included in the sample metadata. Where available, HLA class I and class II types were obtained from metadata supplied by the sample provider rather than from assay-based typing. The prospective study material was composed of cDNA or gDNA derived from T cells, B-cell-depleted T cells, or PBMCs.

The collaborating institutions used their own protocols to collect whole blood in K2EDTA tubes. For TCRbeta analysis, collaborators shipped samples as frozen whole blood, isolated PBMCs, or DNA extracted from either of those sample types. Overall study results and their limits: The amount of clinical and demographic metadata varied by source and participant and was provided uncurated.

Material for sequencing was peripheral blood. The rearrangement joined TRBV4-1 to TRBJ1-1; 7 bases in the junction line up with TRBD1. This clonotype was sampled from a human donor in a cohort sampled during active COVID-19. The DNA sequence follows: TGCGCCAGCAGCACCCGACAGGGTCACACTGAAGCTTTCTTT. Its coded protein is CASSTRQGHTEAFF.